This record covers a single TCR beta chain. Its antigen is unidentified. These data belong to a study of T cell repertoires in cytomegalovirus infection. In the study overall: Indications came from public TCR beta signatures; they pointed to CMV infection and to a matching HLA type.

General study findings and limits: Identification of carriers of CMV plus the relevant HLA was performed using cumulative public TCR beta family frequency.

TCRdb processed the reads anew with MiXCR; each CDR3 protein has one entry. The sample has 150,000 to 200,000 distinct CDR3 sequences; roughly an eighth are singletons. The V gene lost 5 bases and the J gene lost 6 bases, with 18 bases spanning the gap. The CDR3 runs to 15 residues. CDR1 and CDR2 from the germline V gene are SGHNT and YENEEA. Sequencing was performed on PBMCs. The receptor comes from a human donor in good health (CMV status not recorded). Some clones in this sample may be carry-over from other donors' samples. The chain recombines TRBV11-3 with TRBJ2-3, with TRBD2 as a possible D gene (6 bases). CDR3 loop: CASSEGLRDGDTQYF. CDR3 DNA: TGTGCCAGCAGCGAGGGACTCCGGGACGGGGATACGCAGTATTTT. The whole variable domain, filled in from reference TRBV11-3 and TRBJ2-3, reads EAGVVQSPRYKIIEKKQPVAFWCNPISGHNTLYWYLQNLGQGPELLIRYENEEAVDDSQLPKDRFSAERLKGVDSTLKIQPAELGDSAVYLCASSEGLRDGDTQYFGPGTRLTVL.